Listed below are T cell receptor beta chains from one sample, sequenced in a study of graft-versus-host responses after intestinal transplantation. No antigen has been assigned to these receptors. Repertoires were generated with immunoSEQ multiplex PCR, while TCRdb's copy carries only in-frame clones and drops some. The sample has approximately 130,000 clones, more than 80% seen once. This material consisted of unstimulated CD4+ T cells sorted from spleen or lymph node cells, taken before intestinal transplant. Every receptor here comes from a human donor who received an intestinal transplant. The CDR3 runs from the conserved cysteine through the conserved F or W. A D gene is named only where the DNA matches it firmly. Not every row has a clone size; where given, it reads once, few, many or a size class.

j_call v_call clone_size d_call cdr3_aa cdr3_nt
TRBJ2-2 TRBV6-1 - - CASSSQAATTGELFF TGTGCCAGCAGCTCTCAGGCGGCGACCACCGGGGAGCTGTTTTTT
TRBJ2-3 TRBV19 - TRBD1 CASSIARRTGSPDTQYF TGTGCCAGTAGTATAGCCCGGCGGACAGGGTCCCCAGATACGCAGTATTTT
TRBJ2-5 TRBV4-1 - - CASSQGGGRPQETQYF TGCGCCAGCAGCCAAGGCGGAGGACGGCCTCAAGAGACCCAGTACTTC
TRBJ2-2 TRBV11-3 - - CASSLNVPGELFF TGTGCCAGCAGCTTAAATGTCCCCGGGGAGCTGTTTTTT
TRBJ2-1 TRBV29-1 - TRBD1 CSVSSGTGSLLMRNEQFF TGCAGCGTGTCCTCCGGGACAGGGTCCCTTCTGATGAGAAATGAGCAGTTCTTC
TRBJ1-5 TRBV30 - - CAWSAAGTIGQPQHF TGTGCCTGGAGTGCGGCAGGGACGATAGGTCAGCCCCAGCATTTT
TRBJ1-2 TRBV19 few - CASRPDGIYGYTF TGTGCCAGTAGACCTGACGGAATCTATGGCTACACCTTC
TRBJ2-1 TRBV2 - - CASRVRGGINEQFF TGTGCCAGCAGGGTCCGAGGAGGGATCAATGAGCAGTTCTTC
TRBJ1-6 TRBV9 once - CASSVVGPFKPLHF TGTGCCAGCAGCGTAGTCGGGCCCTTTAAACCCCTCCACTTT
TRBJ2-7 TRBV9 - - CASSVDGGYEQYF TGTGCCAGCAGCGTAGATGGGGGGTACGAGCAGTACTTC
TRBJ2-5 TRBV10-2 - TRBD2 CASSEPGLGRETQYF TGCGCCAGCAGTGAACCGGGACTAGGAAGGGAGACCCAGTACTTC